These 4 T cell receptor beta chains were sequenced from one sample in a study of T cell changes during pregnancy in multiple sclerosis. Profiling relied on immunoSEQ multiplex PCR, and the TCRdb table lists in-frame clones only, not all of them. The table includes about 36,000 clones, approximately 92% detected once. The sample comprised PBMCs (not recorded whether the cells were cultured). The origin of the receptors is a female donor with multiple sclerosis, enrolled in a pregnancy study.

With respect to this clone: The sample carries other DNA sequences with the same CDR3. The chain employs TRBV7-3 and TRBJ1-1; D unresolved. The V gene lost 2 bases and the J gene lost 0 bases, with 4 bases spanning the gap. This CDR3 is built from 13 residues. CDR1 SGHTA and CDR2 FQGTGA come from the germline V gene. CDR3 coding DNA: TGTGCCAGCAGCTTATCGGTGAACACTGAAGCTTTCTTT. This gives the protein CASSLSVNTEAFF.

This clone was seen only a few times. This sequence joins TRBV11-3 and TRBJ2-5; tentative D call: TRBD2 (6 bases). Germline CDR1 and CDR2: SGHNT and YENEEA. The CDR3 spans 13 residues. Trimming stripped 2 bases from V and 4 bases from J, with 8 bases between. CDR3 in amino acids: CASSLWGGETQYF. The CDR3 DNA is TGTGCCAGCAGCTTATGGGGAGGAGAGACCCAGTACTTC.

DNA of the CDR3: TGTGCCAGCAGTTTTAGGAGTGCCAGCTCCTACGAGCAGTACTTC. Residues: CASSFRSASSYEQYF. This chain connects TRBV27 to TRBJ2-7; D is unresolved. Germline V CDR1 and CDR2: MNHEY, SMNVEV (reference sequence). Trimming removed 3 bases from V and 0 bases from J, with 12 bases in between. CDR3 length equals 15 residues.

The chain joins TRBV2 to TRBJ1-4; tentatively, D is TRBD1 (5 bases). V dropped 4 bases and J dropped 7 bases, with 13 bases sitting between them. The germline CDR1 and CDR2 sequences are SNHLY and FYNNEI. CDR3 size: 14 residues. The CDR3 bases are TGTGCCAGCAGTGCCACCGGGACCCCTGAAAAACTGTTTTTT. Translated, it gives CASSATGTPEKLFF.